Below, 7 T cell receptor beta chains from the same sample are listed, as sequenced in a study of cytomegalovirus exposure and HLA in healthy donors. 60 Vbeta and 13 Jbeta primers were used in PCR. Sequencing was performed with immunoSEQ multiplex PCR; in TCRdb, only in-frame clones are kept and a portion is missing. Of 40,000 to 55,000 clones in the sample, 73% were seen once. Specimen: PBMCs. Receptors were obtained from a man in his late teens or twenties in good health and CMV-seronegative.

The chain uses TRBV7-8 and TRBJ1-2; no clear D gene. Germline V lookup: CDR1 SGHVS, CDR2 FQNEAQ. Trimming took off 5 bases at V and 8 bases at J, with 18 bases between the two ends. CDR3 length equals 14 residues. As DNA, the CDR3 is TGTGCCAGCAGCCGTGTCATACAGCCTTTAGGCTACACCTTC. Protein: CASSRVIQPLGYTF.

This chain connects TRBV30 to TRBJ1-5, with D possibly matching TRBD1 (5 bases). The CDR3 consists of 16 residues. Germline CDR1 is GTSNPN and CDR2 is SVGIG (reference sequence). V shed 4 bases and J shed 2 bases, with 18 bases lying between them. DNA of the CDR3: TGTGCCTGGAACGGGGGTGCCCGAGGGGGCAATCAGCCCCAGCATTTT. Translated: CAWNGGARGGNQPQHF.

There are a few counts of this clone. The V call is TRBV19, the J call TRBJ1-2; 9 bases align to TRBD1. Trimming at V came to 5 bases and at J to 4 bases, leaving 8 bases not matched to a gene. The germline CDR1 and CDR2 sequences are LNHDA and SQIVND (reference sequence). The CDR3 is 15 residues long. Here the CDR3 reads CASSSGQGNFYGYTF. The CDR3 bases are TGTGCCAGTAGTTCGGGACAGGGCAATTTCTATGGCTACACCTTC.

This clone was observed a few times. The chain uses TRBV30 and TRBJ1-5; possible D gene TRBD1, 6 bases. Trimming took off 4 bases at V and 7 bases at J, with 11 bases between the two ends. Per the germline V gene, CDR1 is GTSNPN and CDR2 is SVGIG (reference sequence). The CDR3 loop spans 12 amino acids. The CDR3 nucleotides read TGTGCCTGGAACAGGGATGGACAGCCCCAGCATTTT. It encodes CAWNRDGQPQHF. Supplemented by reference TRBV30 and TRBJ1-5, the full variable domain reads SQTIHQWPATLVQPVGSPLSLECTVEGTSNPNLYWYRQAAGRGLQLLFYSVGIGQISSEVPQNLSASRPQDRQFILSSKKLLLSDSGFYLCAWNRDGQPQHFGDGTRLSIL.

In this sample, this clone turned up once. The chain has TRBV7-2 and TRBJ2-6; weak D call: TRBD1 (6 bases). V was cut by 4 bases and J by 4 bases, with 17 bases left in between. Germline V gives CDR1 SGHTA, CDR2 FQGNSA. The length of the CDR3 is 17 residues. The CDR3 spells CASSSSTGTTGANVLTF. The CDR3 DNA reads TGTGCCAGCAGCTCCTCGACAGGTACTACCGGGGCCAACGTCCTGACTTTC.

The V call is TRBV6-6, the J call TRBJ2-4, with 8 bases matching TRBD1. The V gene's germline CDR1 is MNHNY and CDR2 SVGAGI (reference sequence). Unmatched junction bases numbered 8, after V lost 5 bases and J lost 8 bases. The CDR3 contains 14 residues. The CDR3 coding sequence is TGTGCCAGCAGTGACGGACAGGGAGTTGACATTCAGTACTTC. Translation gives CASSDGQGVDIQYF.

V and J are TRBV4-1 and TRBJ2-2; D may be TRBD1 (6 bases). V lost 0 bases and J lost 4, with 12 bases in between. The CDR3 contains 16 residues. Germline assignment: CDR1 MGHRA and CDR2 YSYEKL. The CDR3 protein is CASSQEPGATTGELFF. Written as DNA, the CDR3 is TGCGCCAGCAGCCAAGAACCAGGGGCGACCACCGGGGAGCTGTTTTTT.